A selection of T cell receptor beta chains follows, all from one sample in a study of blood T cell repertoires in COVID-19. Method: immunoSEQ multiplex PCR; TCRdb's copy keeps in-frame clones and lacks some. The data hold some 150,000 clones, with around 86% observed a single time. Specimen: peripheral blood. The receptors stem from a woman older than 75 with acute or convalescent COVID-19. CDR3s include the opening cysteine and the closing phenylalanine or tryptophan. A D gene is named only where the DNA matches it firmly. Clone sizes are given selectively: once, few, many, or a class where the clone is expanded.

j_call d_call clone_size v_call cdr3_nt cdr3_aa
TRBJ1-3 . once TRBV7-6 TGTGCCAGCAGCTTAGGCCAGGGTGAGGGAAACACCATATATTTT CASSLGQGEGNTIYF
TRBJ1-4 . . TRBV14 TGTGCCAGCAGCCGGGCGTACTCGACTAATGAAAAACTGTTTTTT CASSRAYSTNEKLFF
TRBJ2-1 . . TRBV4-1 TGCGCCAGCAGCCAAGACGGTCGAGCGTTCTCCTACAATGAGCAGTTCTTC CASSQDGRAFSYNEQFF
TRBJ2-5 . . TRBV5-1 TGCGCCAGCAGCGCGCACCAAGAGACCCAGTACTTC CASSAHQETQYF
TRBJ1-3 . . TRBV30 TGTGCCTGGAGTCCCATTAGCACCATATATTTT CAWSPISTIYF
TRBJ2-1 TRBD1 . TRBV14 TGTGCCAGCAGCCCCCGGACAGGGGGGTCCAATGAGCAGTTCTTC CASSPRTGGSNEQFF
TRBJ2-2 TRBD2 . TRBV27 TGTGCCAGCAGTTTATCCGTAGCGGGAAACACCGGGGAGCTGTTTTTT CASSLSVAGNTGELFF
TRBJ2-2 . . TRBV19 TGTGCCAGTAGTATCGGAGGGGGGGTGCGGGAGCTGTTTTTT CASSIGGGVRELFF
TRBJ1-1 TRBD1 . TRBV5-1 TGCGCCAGCTCGGTACAGGGGACGAACACTGAAGCTTTCTTT CASSVQGTNTEAFF
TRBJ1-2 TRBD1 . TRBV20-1 TGCAGTGCTTGGACAGGGTTTGGCTACACCTTC CSAWTGFGYTF
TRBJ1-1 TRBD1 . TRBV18 TGTGCCAGCTCACCGGATGGTCTTCGGACAGGGTTTTTCGCAGCTTTCTTT CASSPDGLRTGFFAAFF
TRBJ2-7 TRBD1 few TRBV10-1 TGCGCCAGCAGTGAGCGACAGGGTTACGAGCAGTACTTC CASSERQGYEQYF
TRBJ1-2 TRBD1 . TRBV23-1 TGCGCCAGAAGGACAGGAAGAACCCACTATGGCTACACCTTC CARRTGRTHYGYTF
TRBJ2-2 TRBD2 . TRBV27 TGTGCCAGCAGTCCTCTAGCGGGGTACACCGGGGAGCTGTTTTTT CASSPLAGYTGELFF
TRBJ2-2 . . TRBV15 TGTGCCACCAGCAGAGATCTAGGGCAGGGGCTGTTTTTT CATSRDLGQGLFF
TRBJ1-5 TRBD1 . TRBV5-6 TGTGCCAGCAGCTTACGGGACAGGGAGTATCAGCCCCAGCATTTT CASSLRDREYQPQHF
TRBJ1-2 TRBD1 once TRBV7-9 TGTGCCAGCAGCTTAGCGAACAGGGGACCTAACTATGGCTACACCTTC CASSLANRGPNYGYTF
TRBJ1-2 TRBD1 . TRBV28 TGTGCCAGCAGACCGGGACAGCCTAACTATGGCTACACCTTC CASRPGQPNYGYTF
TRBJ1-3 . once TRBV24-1 TGTGCCACCAGTGAGGGCCTAAGCTCTGGAAACACCATATATTTT CATSEGLSSGNTIYF
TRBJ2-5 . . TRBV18 TGTGCCAGCTCCCCCAGAACAGGGACCGGACCCCAAGAGACCCAGTACTTC CASSPRTGTGPQETQYF
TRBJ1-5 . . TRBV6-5 TGTGCCAGCACCCCAAGGGGAGGGATAGCCCAGCATTTT CASTPRGGIAQHF
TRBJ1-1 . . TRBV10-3 TGTGCCGCCTGGGACTCGCGGAACACTGAAGCTTTCTTT CAAWDSRNTEAFF
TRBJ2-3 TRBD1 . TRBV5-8 TGTGCCAGCAGCTTCGACAGGGCCACAGATACGCAGTATTTT CASSFDRATDTQYF
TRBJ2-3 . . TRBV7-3 TGTGCCAGCAGTCCCGGAGGGGTGGATACGCAGTATTTT CASSPGGVDTQYF
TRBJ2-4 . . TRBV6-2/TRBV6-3 TGTGCCAGCAGTTACGCAGGCCCCAAAAACATTCAGTACTTC CASSYAGPKNIQYF
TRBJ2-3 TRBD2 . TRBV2 TGTGCCAGTGCCGGGACTAGCAGCAGAGATACGCAGTATTTT CASAGTSSRDTQYF
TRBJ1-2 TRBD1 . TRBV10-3 TGTGCCATCAGCTTAACAGGGGGCGAGGGCTACACCTTC CAISLTGGEGYTF
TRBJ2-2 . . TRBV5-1 TGCGCCAGCAGCTTGGATACACAGAACACCGGGGAGCTGTTTTTT CASSLDTQNTGELFF
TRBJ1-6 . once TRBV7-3 TGTGCCAGCAGCTTGGACAGCTCCTATAATTCACCCCTCCACTTT CASSLDSSYNSPLHF
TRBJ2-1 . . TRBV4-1 TGCGCCAGCAGCCAAGGCCGGGTCCTCGTGAGGAATGAGCAGTTCTTC CASSQGRVLVRNEQFF
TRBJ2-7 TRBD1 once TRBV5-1 TGCGCCAGCAGCTTGGCCCAGGACAGGAGTTTATACGAGCAGTACTTC CASSLAQDRSLYEQYF
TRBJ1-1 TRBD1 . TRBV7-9 TGTGCCAGCAGCTTAGGGGGCAGGGGGTACACTGAAGCTTTCTTT CASSLGGRGYTEAFF
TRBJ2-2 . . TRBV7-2 TGTGCCAGCAGCTTATCTGTCGGGGAGCTGTTTTTT CASSLSVGELFF
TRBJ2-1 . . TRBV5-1 TGCGCCAGCAGCTTGGGCAGGGGATTCTACAATGAGCAGTTCTTC CASSLGRGFYNEQFF
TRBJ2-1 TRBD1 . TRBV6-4 TGTGCCAGCAGTGGTGGACAGGGATATGAGCAGTTCTTC CASSGGQGYEQFF
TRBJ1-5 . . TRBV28 TGTGCCAGCAGTTTATACACCCCGGGACATATCTACAATCAGCCCCAGCATTTT CASSLYTPGHIYNQPQHF
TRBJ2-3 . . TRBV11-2 TGTGCCAGCAGCTTCAGGATGCGGGATAAAACAGATACGCAGTATTTT CASSFRMRDKTDTQYF